This TCR beta chain was found in a study of blood T cells in healthy people across ages. Whole-study results and caveats: It was held that the diversity estimates obtained from one million T cells were underestimates.

The second PCR ran 7 to 11 cycles with a sample-barcoded 5' primer and J-beta primers. One entry per CDR3 protein results from TCRdb running MiXCR on the 5' RACE reads. Found here are some 560,000 distinct CDR3 sequences, roughly a quarter of them singletons; the top ten hold 3.6%. CDR1 is MGHRA, CDR2 YSYEKL, per germline. V lost 6 bases and J 2 bases, leaving 16 bases between the germline ends. The CDR3 runs 15 residues. This clonotype showed up just a few times. Antigen: not known. The same sample was also studied in work on T cells of mothers and their children. From that second work: Over 9.5 million reads per mother and 2.5 million to 3 million per child were obtained.

The source is a boy between 2 and 10 years old in good health. V and J are TRBV4-1 and TRBJ2-5, with D tentatively TRBD2 (5 bases). The specimen sequenced was blood. The CDR3 here is CASSQTGGLQETQYF. Written as DNA, the CDR3 is TGCGCCAGCAGTCAGACCGGCGGGCTACAAGAGACCCAGTACTTC.